These 8 T cell receptor beta chains were all obtained from the same sample, sequenced in a study of vaccination and CD4 T cells after COVID-19. Documented treatment: roughly ten-day PBMC culture with coronavirus spike peptide pools or control peptides (ViraFEST assay). These receptors' targets are unknown. Sequenced with the Oncomine TCR Beta short-read assay was DNA taken from cultured CD4+ T cells. TCRdb passed the PCR reads through MiXCR, listing each CDR3 protein once. This table has some 12,000 distinct CDR3 sequences, around 50% appearing once. Sequences were obtained from CD4+ T cells from blood, cultured in vitro. All receptors derive from a human donor who had recovered from COVID-19.

V is TRBV20-1 and J is TRBJ2-7; 10 nucleotides agree with TRBD1. This CDR3 comprises 14 residues. Germline V gene sequence: CDR1 DFQATT, CDR2 SNEGSKA (reference sequence). The CDR3 sequence: CSSDAGQGTSEQYF. The DNA of the CDR3 is TGCAGCTCGGACGCGGGACAGGGGACCAGCGAGCAGTACTTC.

The chain is built from TRBV19 and TRBJ1-2; 9 bases line up with TRBD1. CDR3 length: 14 amino acids. V trimming: 5 bases; J trimming: 3 bases; junction bases outside the gene matches: 4. Germline CDR1 and CDR2: LNHDA and SQIVND (reference sequence). The CDR3 spells CASSGGQGDYGYTF. CDR3 nucleotides: TGTGCCAGTAGTGGGGGACAGGGTGACTATGGCTACACCTTC. The full variable domain, with the rest looked up from reference TRBV19 and TRBJ1-2, is DGGITQSPKYLFRKEGQNVTLSCEQNLNHDAMYWYRQDPGQGLRLIYYSQIVNDFQKGDIAEGYSVSREKKESFPLTVTSAQKNPTAFYLCASSGGQGDYGYTFGSGTRLTVV.

V and J are TRBV2 and TRBJ2-1; TRBD2 aligns across 8 bases. Germline CDR1 and CDR2: SNHLY and FYNNEI. The V gene end was trimmed by 6 bases and the J gene end by 3 bases; junction bases not matched to a gene: 7. The CDR3 sequence is 15 residues long. The CDR3 loop is CASRELAGVYNEQFF. DNA for the CDR3: TGTGCCAGCAGAGAGCTAGCGGGTGTCTACAATGAGCAGTTCTTC.

The CDR3 bases are TGTGCCAGCACCTGGGGGCGCGGAGAGACCCAGTACTTC. The encoded protein is CASTWGRGETQYF. The chain combines TRBV7-9 with TRBJ2-5; a possible D gene is TRBD1 (6 bases). The length of the CDR3 is 13 residues. In germline, CDR1 is SEHNR, CDR2 FQNEAQ (reference sequence). The ends were cut back, 7 bases at V and 4 bases at J, with 13 bases in the middle.

The chain is built from TRBV24-1 and TRBJ2-1; possibly TRBD2 for D (7 bases). The CDR3 contains 14 residues. Trimming pared 10 bases from V and 6 bases from J, leaving 18 bases between. Looked up from germline, CDR1 is KGHDR and CDR2 is SFDVKD. The CDR3 loop is CATRNPGEGNEQFF. CDR3 nucleotide sequence: TGTGCCACAAGGAACCCAGGGGAGGGCAATGAGCAGTTCTTC.

The rearrangement joins TRBV20-1 to TRBJ1-4, with unresolved D. The CDR3 is 14 residues long. V was pared by 2 bases and J by 3 bases, with 10 bases between. Germline CDR1 DFQATT, CDR2 SNEGSKA (reference sequence). The CDR3 DNA reads TGCAGTGCTAGAAGTGGTCAGCCTAATGAAAAACTGTTTTTT. This gives the protein CSARSGQPNEKLFF.

The V gene is TRBV27, the J gene TRBJ1-6; D is uncertain. Per germline, CDR1 MNHEY and CDR2 SMNVEV (reference sequence). The V and J ends lost 5 bases and 8 bases respectively, with 13 bases between them. This CDR3 has 14 residues. The chain's CDR3 is CASSPTGLHSPLHF. For the CDR3, the DNA is TGTGCCAGCAGTCCCACGGGATTACATTCACCCCTCCACTTT.

The J gene is TRBJ2-3, the V gene TRBV24-1; 10 nucleotides align to TRBD1. Germline values: CDR1 KGHDR, CDR2 SFDVKD. The CDR3 runs 15 residues. V dropped 3 bases and J dropped 3; count of bases not matched to a gene: 2. In DNA, the CDR3 is TGTGCCACCAGTGATCCGGGACAGGGGACAGATACGCAGTATTTT. Protein product: CATSDPGQGTDTQYF.